This T cell receptor (beta chain) comes out of a study of T cell repertoires in cytomegalovirus infection. As for the study in general: An indication of both CMV infection and matching HLA type came from public TCR beta signatures. The study, taken as a whole, reports: HLA-C-restricted CMV clonotypes gave the most frequent clonotype in two of eight donors. Summed public TCR beta family frequency identified CMV carriers bearing the relevant HLA.

This clonotype has a handful of counts. Antigen unknown. An end of the junction does not agree with germline; a read error may underlie this. TCRdb re-derived calls from the reads in MiXCR, one entry per CDR3 protein. This table has about 440,000 distinct CDR3 sequences, roughly 30% appearing once. Sequenced: PBMCs. This receptor was taken from a human donor in good health (CMV status not recorded). Some clones in this sample may be carry-over from other donors' samples.

CDR3 sequence reads: CASSLNDLPGEKLFF. The CDR3 nucleotides read TGTGCTAGCAGCTTAAACGATTTACCGGGAGAAAAACTGTTTTTT. The gene calls are TRBV7-7 and TRBJ1-4, with D unresolved. CDR3 length: 15 residues. Germline V gene data show CDR1 as SSHAT and CDR2 as FNYEAQ (reference sequence).